This is a list of T cell receptor beta chains from one sample in a study of cytomegalovirus exposure and HLA in healthy donors. Sequencing was performed with immunoSEQ multiplex PCR; in TCRdb, only in-frame clones are kept and a portion is missing. The top ten clones hold approximately 1.5% of a sample with about 71,000 clones, around 95% of them seen once. Sequencing used PBMCs. These receptors were taken from a man younger than 30 in good health and CMV-seropositive. Each CDR3 is given with its conserved first and last residue. The D gene is left open where the match is weak. The listing skips clone size in some rows; elsewhere it reads once, few, many or a size class.

j_call d_call v_call clone_size cdr3_nt cdr3_aa
TRBJ1-2 TRBD1 TRBV7-9 - TGTGCCAGCAGCGGGACAGATTTTAACTATGGCTACACCTTC CASSGTDFNYGYTF
TRBJ2-5 - TRBV5-1 - TGCGCCAGCAGCTTGGTTCAGAACGAAGAGACCCAGTACTTC CASSLVQNEETQYF
TRBJ1-2 - TRBV28 - TGTGCCAGCAGTTTACCCCTCGAGGGCTACACCTTC CASSLPLEGYTF
TRBJ2-7 - TRBV6-1 - TGTGCCAGCAGTGAGACAGCTCCCTACGAGCAGTACTTC CASSETAPYEQYF
TRBJ1-2 TRBD1 TRBV5-4 once TGTGCCAGCAGCTACCAGACAGGGGACTATGGCTACACCTTC CASSYQTGDYGYTF
TRBJ1-2 - TRBV10-1 - TGCGCCAGCAGTGACGCCAGGGGTTATGGCTACACCTTC CASSDARGYGYTF
TRBJ2-7 TRBD2 TRBV5-6 - TGTGCCAGCAGCTGGGGGACTAGCGGCTACGAGCAGTACTTC CASSWGTSGYEQYF
TRBJ2-2 - TRBV5-1 - TGCGCCAGCAGCTTGGCCAGGAACACCGGGGAGCTGTTTTTT CASSLARNTGELFF
TRBJ2-7 - TRBV5-4 once TGTGCCAGCAGCGTAGTGGGGGCCGAGCAGTACTTC CASSVVGAEQYF
TRBJ1-2 - TRBV19 once TGTGCCAGTAGTATGGTCCCTTCGGGGGGGGCAGGCGGCTACACCTTC CASSMVPSGGAGGYTF
TRBJ1-2 TRBD1 TRBV30 - TGTGCCTGGAGTGACCTCCCGGGACAGGCACCGTTGAACGCCGCTAAAATCTATGGCTACACCTTC CAWSDLPGQAPLNAAKIYGYTF
TRBJ2-7 - TRBV6-1 - TGTGCCAGCAGTGAAGCTGGAGGGCCCCCGATCTACGAGCAGTACTTC CASSEAGGPPIYEQYF
TRBJ1-3 - TRBV2 - TGTGCCAGCACAGGGTACGTGAACACCATATATTTT CASTGYVNTIYF
TRBJ2-5 - TRBV18 - TGTGCCAGCTCACCACCGGCCAGAGGGGAGACCCAGTACTTC CASSPPARGETQYF
TRBJ2-5 - TRBV18 - TGTGCCAGCTCACCACCGACAGTCAGGGAAACCCAGTACTTC CASSPPTVRETQYF
TRBJ2-1 TRBD2 TRBV6-6 - TGTGCCAGCAGTTATTGGCTAGCGGGGGGCAATGAGCAGTTCTTC CASSYWLAGGNEQFF
TRBJ2-1 - TRBV5-1 - TGCGCCAGCAGCGATACTACGAGCTCCTACAATGAGCAGTTCTTC CASSDTTSSYNEQFF
TRBJ2-1 TRBD2 TRBV7-2 - TGTGCCAGCAGCCCAGCGGGGGAGGGCGAGTTCTTC CASSPAGEGEFF
TRBJ2-3 - TRBV2 - TGTGCCAGCAGTGGGGAGAGGGGCACAGATACGCAGTATTTT CASSGERGTDTQYF
TRBJ2-2 TRBD1 TRBV5-4 once TGTGCCAGCAGCTCAACGGACAGGGACACCGGGGAGCTGTTTTTT CASSSTDRDTGELFF
TRBJ1-2 TRBD1 TRBV27 - TGTGCCAGCAGTTTGTGGGGACAGGGAGTAGGAGGCTACACCTTC CASSLWGQGVGGYTF
TRBJ2-1 TRBD1 TRBV11-2 - TGTGCCAGCAGCTTTCGACAGGGGGCGGTCTATGAGCAGTTCTTC CASSFRQGAVYEQFF
TRBJ2-3 TRBD2 TRBV9 - TGTGCCAGCAGCACAACGGGAGGAGCTCCCCCCGGGGATACGCAGTATTTT CASSTTGGAPPGDTQYF
TRBJ2-4 - TRBV13 - TGTGCCAGCAGTGGAGGCACAGCCAAAAACATTCAGTACTTC CASSGGTAKNIQYF